Listed here are 26 T cell receptor beta chains from one sample, sequenced in a study of cytomegalovirus exposure and HLA in healthy donors. Vbeta (60) and Jbeta (13) primers were used in the PCR. Sequenced by immunoSEQ multiplex PCR; TCRdb stores in-frame clones only, minus some. The table shows about 170,000 clones, with around 83% occurring only once. Sequenced: PBMCs. Receptors were obtained from a girl aged 2 to 9 in good health and CMV-seropositive.

The rearrangement joins TRBV7-9 to TRBJ1-1; perhaps TRBD1 as D (6 bases). The length of the CDR3 is 13 residues. Germline-derived CDR1 and CDR2 are SEHNR and FQNEAQ (reference sequence). V shed 2 bases and J shed 4 bases, with 8 bases lying between them. In DNA, the CDR3 is TGTGCCAGCAGCTTATCAGGGGCCACTGAAGCTTTCTTT. Its translation is CASSLSGATEAFF.

The chain recombines TRBV4-1 with TRBJ2-5, with TRBD2 matching 7 bases. The V and J ends lost 1 base and 3 bases, in that order; junction bases with no gene match: 5. CDR3 length equals 15 residues. The germline gives CDR1 MGHRA, CDR2 YSYEKL. The CDR3 protein is CASSQAAGREETQYF. The CDR3 DNA is TGCGCCAGCAGCCAAGCAGCGGGGAGGGAAGAGACCCAGTACTTC.

V usage is TRBV6-1 and J usage is TRBJ1-1, with TRBD1 matching over 9 bases. Trimming removed 5 bases from V and 5 bases from J; junction bases left unmatched: 6. This CDR3 has 14 amino acids. Germline V gene lookup returns CDR1 MNHNS and CDR2 SASEGT. The CDR3, as DNA: TGTGCCAGCAGTTATACAGGGGGCGAAACTGAAGCTTTCTTT. Its protein product is CASSYTGGETEAFF.

The chain links TRBV6-1 to TRBJ2-5, with 7 bases that match TRBD1. With 8 bases clipped from V and 1 base from J, the junction kept 10 bases outside the gene matches. This CDR3 comprises 15 residues. In germline, CDR1 is MNHNS, CDR2 SASEGT. The CDR3 region is CASALRGITQETQYF. The CDR3 DNA follows: TGTGCCAGCGCTCTCAGGGGGATAACCCAAGAGACCCAGTACTTC.

This chain uses TRBV14 with TRBJ1-5; possible D gene TRBD1, 6 bases. V lost 6 bases, J lost 7 bases, and 19 bases lay in between. This CDR3 comprises 15 residues. Looked up from germline, CDR1 is SGHDN and CDR2 is FVKESK. CDR3 residues: CASRLGGRPRQPQHF. Written as DNA, the CDR3 is TGTGCCAGCAGGTTAGGGGGACGGCCCCGACAGCCCCAGCATTTT.

The rearrangement joins TRBV5-1 to TRBJ1-6; D remains ambiguous. V was cut by 1 base and J by 0 bases, with 14 bases left in between. Germline CDR1 SGHRS, CDR2 YFSETQ. The CDR3 loop spans 18 amino acids. Here the CDR3 reads CASSLTARVSSYNSPLHF. The CDR3, as DNA: TGCGCCAGCAGCTTGACCGCCCGGGTGAGCTCCTATAATTCACCCCTCCACTTT.

This chain links TRBV5-1 with TRBJ2-4, with D possibly TRBD1 on 5 matching bases. Germline CDR1 and CDR2: SGHRS and YFSETQ. This CDR3 is 14 amino acids long. V was pared by 3 bases and J by 14 bases, with 21 bases between. The CDR3 region has the DNA TGCGCCAGCAGCTCCGGCCAGGGCGCCCTCACAAAGTACTTC. This gives the protein CASSSGQGALTKYF.

The chain employs TRBV10-3 and TRBJ2-7; the match to TRBD2 covers 13 bases. The CDR3 sequence is 16 residues long. Germline values: CDR1 ENHRY, CDR2 SYGVKD. Germline trimming cut 6 bases from V and 2 bases from J; bases unmatched to any gene: 7. The CDR3 loop reads CAIRGTSGTDTYEQYF. The CDR3 region has the DNA TGTGCCATCAGGGGGACTAGCGGGACCGATACCTACGAGCAGTACTTC.

The genes are TRBV11-2 and TRBJ2-4, with D perhaps matching TRBD2 (5 bases). V shed 5 bases and J shed 3 bases, with 14 bases lying between them. The germline CDR1 and CDR2 sequences are SGHAT and FQNNGV. The CDR3 is 15 residues long. CDR3 residues: CASSPKAGGKNIQYF. The CDR3 nucleotides are TGTGCCAGCAGCCCGAAGGCCGGAGGCAAAAACATTCAGTACTTC.

The rearrangement uses TRBV4-2 and TRBJ2-7; D may be TRBD2 (5 bases). V was cut by 0 bases and J by 0 bases, with 9 bases left in between. Germline V lookup: CDR1 LGHNA, CDR2 YNFKEQ. This CDR3 has 15 residues. The CDR3 loop reads CASSQDPGLSYEQYF. The CDR3, as DNA: TGTGCCAGCAGCCAAGATCCCGGACTCTCCTACGAGCAGTACTTC.

The chain uses TRBV4-1 and TRBJ1-5; a possible D gene is TRBD1 (5 bases). Germline V gene lookup returns CDR1 MGHRA and CDR2 YSYEKL. The V and J ends lost 9 bases and 3 bases respectively, with 12 bases between them. This CDR3 contains 13 residues. The CDR3 is CASGDRLNQPQHF. In DNA, the CDR3 is TGCGCCAGTGGTGACAGACTCAATCAGCCCCAGCATTTT.

The V call is TRBV29-1, the J call TRBJ1-2, with TRBD1 matching over 7 bases. Germline V gives CDR1 SQVTM, CDR2 ANQGSEA. This CDR3 is built from 14 residues. The J segment lost 6 bases and the V segment lost 3 bases, leaving 10 bases of the junction unmatched. CDR3 in amino acids: CSVDLPGQIDGYTF. In nucleotides, the CDR3 is TGCAGCGTTGATCTACCGGGACAGATTGATGGCTACACCTTC.

This chain uses TRBV6-7 with TRBJ2-7, with 7 bases that match TRBD2. TRBV6-7 is known as an ORF, though its function is uncertain. After removal of 5 bases from V and 13 bases from J, the junction contained 8 bases not matched to a gene. The CDR3 runs 11 residues. DNA for the CDR3: TGTGCCAGCAGTCCCGGACTAGTCGAATACTTC. It encodes CASSPGLVEYF.

This chain connects TRBV9 to TRBJ2-1; 11 bases line up with TRBD2. Germline trimming cut 2 bases from V and 4 bases from J; bases unmatched to any gene: 5. CDR3 length: 16 residues. Per the germline V gene, CDR1 is SGDLS and CDR2 is YYNGEE. The chain's CDR3 is CASSVRLAGTYNEQFF. The CDR3 coding sequence is TGTGCCAGCAGCGTCAGACTAGCGGGGACTTACAATGAGCAGTTCTTC. The complete variable domain, with remaining parts taken from reference TRBV9 and TRBJ2-1, reads DSGVTQTPKHLITATGQRVTLRCSPRSGDLSVYWYQQSLDQGLQFLIQYYNGEERAKGNILERFSAQQFPDLHSELNLSSLELGDSALYFCASSVRLAGTYNEQFFGPGTRLTVL.

The chain has TRBV6-1 and TRBJ2-1, with a tentative D call TRBD2 (6 bases). CDR3 length equals 15 residues. Trimming took off 7 bases at V and 0 bases at J, with 13 bases between the two ends. Germline CDR1 is MNHNS and CDR2 is SASEGT. Here the CDR3 reads CASTPGGVSYNEQFF. CDR3 in DNA: TGTGCCAGCACCCCCGGAGGGGTCTCCTACAATGAGCAGTTCTTC.

The V and J genes are TRBV7-6 and TRBJ1-4, with D tentatively TRBD1 (5 bases). The length of the CDR3 is 19 residues. CDR1 is SGHVS and CDR2 is FNYEAQ in the germline V gene. Trimming stripped 2 bases from V and 5 bases from J, with 24 bases between. CDR3 in amino acids: CASSLSPTDARPENEKLFF. The DNA of the CDR3 is TGTGCCAGCAGCTTATCACCGACAGACGCCCGCCCTGAGAATGAAAAACTGTTTTTT.

This sequence joins TRBV6-4 and TRBJ2-6; D remains unclear. V was pared by 0 bases and J by 3 bases, with 9 bases between. Germline CDR1 MRHNA, CDR2 SNTAGT. This CDR3 is 16 amino acids long. This chain's CDR3 is CASSDSAADGANVLTF. In nucleotides, the CDR3 is TGTGCCAGCAGTGACTCGGCGGCAGATGGGGCCAACGTCCTGACTTTC.

This chain connects TRBV7-9 to TRBJ1-4; tentative D call: TRBD1 (6 bases). The CDR3 contains 14 residues. Deletions cut 5 bases from V and 6 bases from J, with 13 bases between. The V gene's germline CDR1 is SEHNR and CDR2 FQNEAQ (reference sequence). CDR3: CASSPRTDDEKLFF. The CDR3 DNA reads as TGTGCCAGCAGCCCACGGACAGATGATGAAAAACTGTTTTTT.

This clone was counted a few times. V is TRBV30 and J is TRBJ2-7; 9 bases align to TRBD1. The CDR3 totals 13 residues. The germline CDR1 and CDR2 sequences are GTSNPN and SVGIG (reference sequence). V was pared by 5 bases and J by 2 bases, with 4 bases of the junction left unmatched. CDR3 sequence: CAWGRDRAYEQYF. DNA for the CDR3: TGTGCCTGGGGCCGGGACAGGGCCTACGAGCAGTACTTC.

The V and J genes are TRBV6-1 and TRBJ1-4; D ambiguous. The CDR3 covers 11 residues. Trimming left V 4 bases short and J 8 bases short, with 5 bases between. Germline CDR1 MNHNS, CDR2 SASEGT. The CDR3, as DNA: TGTGCCAGCAGTGCGAGGGAAAAACTGTTTTTT. As protein: CASSAREKLFF.

The chain joins TRBV10-3 to TRBJ1-1, with D maybe TRBD1 (6 bases). The length of the CDR3 is 14 residues. Trimming cost V 4 bases and J 0 bases, with 9 bases left between them. The V gene's germline CDR1 is ENHRY and CDR2 SYGVKD. Here the CDR3 DNA reads TGTGCCATCAGTGGGACAGCTATGAACACTGAAGCTTTCTTT. Residues: CAISGTAMNTEAFF.

The chain carries TRBV4-2 and TRBJ2-5; maybe TRBD1 (5 bases). Germline CDR1 LGHNA, CDR2 YNFKEQ. The CDR3 sequence is 13 residues long. Trimming left V 3 bases short and J 4 bases short, with 9 bases between. CDR3 sequence (DNA): TGTGCCAGCAGCCATTCCCAGGGAGAGACCCAGTACTTC. Translated: CASSHSQGETQYF.

The V and J genes are TRBV1 and TRBJ2-2; the table's D gene call, TRBD2, was not cross checked with the DNA. TRBV1 is shown as a pseudogene. CDR3 length: 17 amino acids. The CDR3 sequence is CTSSPSLGTSITGELFF. CDR3 DNA: TGCACCAGCAGCCCATCTCTGGGAACTAGCATCACCGGGGAGCTGTTTTTT.

The rearrangement uses TRBV28 and TRBJ1-2; 7 nucleotides line up with TRBD1. V dropped 3 bases and J dropped 2; count of bases not matched to a gene: 9. Germline V gene lookup returns CDR1 MDHEN and CDR2 SYDVKM. The CDR3 is 16 amino acids. DNA of the CDR3: TGTGCCAGCAGTTTTACAGGGGCCGCCGGCAACTATGGCTACACCTTC. This sequence encodes CASSFTGAAGNYGYTF.

The genes are TRBV28 and TRBJ2-7; 8 nucleotides align to TRBD2. The V gene's germline CDR1 is MDHEN and CDR2 SYDVKM. Trimming took 10 bases from V and 3 from J; bases not matched to a gene: 11. There are 14 residues in the CDR3. This CDR3 is CAIESGGARYEQYF. DNA for the CDR3: TGTGCCATCGAGTCGGGGGGGGCACGCTACGAGCAGTACTTC.

The gene calls are TRBV9 and TRBJ2-3, with 8 bases matching TRBD1. The CDR3 consists of 14 residues. Unmatched junction bases numbered 5, after V lost 1 base and J lost 7 bases. From germline, CDR1 is SGDLS and CDR2 YYNGEE. CDR3 DNA sequence: TGTGCCAGCAGCGTATCAGGGGGCTCACATACGCAGTATTTT. Residues: CASSVSGGSHTQYF.